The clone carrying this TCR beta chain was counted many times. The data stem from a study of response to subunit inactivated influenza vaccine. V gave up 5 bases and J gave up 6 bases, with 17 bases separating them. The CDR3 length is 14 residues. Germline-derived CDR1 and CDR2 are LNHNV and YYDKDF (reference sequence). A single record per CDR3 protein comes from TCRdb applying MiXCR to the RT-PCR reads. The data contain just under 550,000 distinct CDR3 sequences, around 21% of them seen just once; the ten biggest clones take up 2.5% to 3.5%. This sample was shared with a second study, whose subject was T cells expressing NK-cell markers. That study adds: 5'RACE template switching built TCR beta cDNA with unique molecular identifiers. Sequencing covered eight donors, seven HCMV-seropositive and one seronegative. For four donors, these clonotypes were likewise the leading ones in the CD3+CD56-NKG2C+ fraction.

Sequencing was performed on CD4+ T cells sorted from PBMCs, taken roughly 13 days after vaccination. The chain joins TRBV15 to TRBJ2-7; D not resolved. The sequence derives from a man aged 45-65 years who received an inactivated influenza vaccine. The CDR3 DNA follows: TGTGCCACCAGCTGGTTTCGAGAGGCCCTCGAGCAGTACTTC. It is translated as CATSWFREALEQYF. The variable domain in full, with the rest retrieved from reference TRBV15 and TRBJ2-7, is DAMVIQNPRYQVTQFGKPVTLSCSQTLNHNVMYWYQQKSSQAPKLLFHYYDKDFNNEADTPDNFQSRRPNTSFCFLDIRSPGLGDTAMYLCATSWFREALEQYFGPGTRLTVT.